This T cell receptor beta chain was recorded in a study of regulatory T cells in long-lasting Graves disease. Study summary: Newly diagnosed Graves' patients had taken antithyroid drugs under 3 months.

This CDR3 spans 13 amino acids. CDR1 is SGHAT and CDR2 is FQNNGV in the germline V gene. Trimming shortened V by 3 bases and J by 7 bases, and 10 bases separated the two germline ends. Time point noted: newly diagnosed GD, antithyroid drugs for less than 3 months. PBMC-derived RNA was used for the TCR library. This clonotype was seen repeatedly, ten times or more. Assembly of TCR beta libraries relied on iRepertoire HTBI primers together with Arm-PCR of CDR3 regions. Using its own MiXCR run on the multiplex PCR reads, TCRdb lists one record per CDR3 protein. Altogether hundreds of thousands of distinct CDR3 sequences are present, roughly a sixth being singletons, with the ten largest covering 22%.

The chain links TRBV11-2 to TRBJ1-5; a possible D gene is TRBD1 (5 bases). The input for sequencing was peripheral blood mononuclear cells (PBMCs), taken at new diagnosis, from a patient treated with antithyroid drugs. This receptor was taken from a female donor with Graves disease. CDR3 in amino acids: CASSFGARQPQHF. Written as DNA, the CDR3 is TGTGCCAGCAGCTTCGGGGCCCGGCAGCCCCAGCATTTT.